The 5 T cell receptor beta chains below were found in one sample sequenced in a study of breast tumors, draining lymph nodes, adjacent tissues. From the multiplex PCR reads, TCRdb called clonotypes with MiXCR, one entry per CDR3 protein. The sample contains about 150,000 distinct CDR3 sequences, around 24% of which appear only once. Breast cancer patients provided tissue from their axillary draining lymph nodes. Sequenced: axillary lymph node tissue. The receptors derive from a female donor with breast cancer. Some clones in this sample may be carry-over from other donors' samples.

This clonotype was seen many times. V gene TRBV7-2 combines with J gene TRBJ2-7; D is unresolved. CDR3 length: 13 amino acids. V was pared by 1 base and J by 3 bases, with 7 bases between. CDR1 and CDR2 (germline): SGHTA, FQGNSA. The CDR3 DNA reads as TGTGCCAGCAGCTTAGGACAACTCTACGAGCAGTACTTC. Translation: CASSLGQLYEQYF.

This clonotype has a count of ten or more. The chain employs TRBV5-8 and TRBJ2-2; TRBD1 matches at 9 bases. The CDR3 is 17 amino acids. Germline V gives CDR1 SGHTS, CDR2 YDEGEE. The V segment lost 4 bases and the J segment 0 bases; nucleotides outside the gene matches: 7. The CDR3 sequence: CASSPWTGDTNTGELFF. The CDR3 region has the DNA TGTGCCAGCAGCCCCTGGACAGGGGATACGAACACCGGGGAGCTGTTTTTT.

This clonotype was seen repeatedly, ten times or more. The rearrangement joins TRBV9 to TRBJ2-5; 11 bases agree with TRBD2. V trimming: 3 bases; J trimming: 2 bases; junction bases outside the gene matches: 6. The CDR3 covers 16 residues. Germline V gives CDR1 SGDLS, CDR2 YYNGEE. Written as DNA, the CDR3 is TGTGCCAGCAGCGCGGGACTAGCGGAGGGACAAGAGACCCAGTACTTC. Its protein is CASSAGLAEGQETQYF.

This clonotype is labeled medium-sized. This sequence joins TRBV5-1 and TRBJ2-7; maybe TRBD2 (7 bases). V lost 4 bases and J 7 bases, leaving 21 bases between the germline ends. Germline CDR1 is SGHRS and CDR2 is YFSETQ. This CDR3 contains 15 residues. CDR3 protein: CASSPQLGGAGEQYF. CDR3 bases: TGCGCCAGCAGCCCTCAGTTGGGGGGGGCGGGGGAGCAGTACTTC.

This clonotype was counted many times. The chain recombines TRBV12-3 or TRBV12-4 with TRBJ1-6, with D perhaps matching TRBD1 (5 bases). The V end was cut by 4 bases, the J end by 5 bases, with 9 bases between. CDR3 size: 14 residues. The CDR3 DNA reads as TGTGCCAGCAGTTCCCGGGGGGATAATTCACCCCTCCACTTT. Encoded protein: CASSSRGDNSPLHF.